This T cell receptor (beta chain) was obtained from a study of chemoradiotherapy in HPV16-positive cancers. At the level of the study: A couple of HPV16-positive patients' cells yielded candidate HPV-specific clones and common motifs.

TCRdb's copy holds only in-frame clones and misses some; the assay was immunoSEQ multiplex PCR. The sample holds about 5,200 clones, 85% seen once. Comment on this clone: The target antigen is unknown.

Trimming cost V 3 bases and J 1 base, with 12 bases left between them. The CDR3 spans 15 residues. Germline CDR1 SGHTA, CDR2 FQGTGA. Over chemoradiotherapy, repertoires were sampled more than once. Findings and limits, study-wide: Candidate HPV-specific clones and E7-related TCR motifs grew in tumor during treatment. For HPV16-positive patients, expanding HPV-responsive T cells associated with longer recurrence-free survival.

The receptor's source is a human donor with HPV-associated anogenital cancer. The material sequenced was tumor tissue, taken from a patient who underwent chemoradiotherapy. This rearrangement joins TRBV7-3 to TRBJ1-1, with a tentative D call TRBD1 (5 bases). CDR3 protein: CASSLDSRGNTEAFF. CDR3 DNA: TGTGCCAGCAGCTTGGATTCAAGGGGGAACACTGAAGCTTTCTTT.